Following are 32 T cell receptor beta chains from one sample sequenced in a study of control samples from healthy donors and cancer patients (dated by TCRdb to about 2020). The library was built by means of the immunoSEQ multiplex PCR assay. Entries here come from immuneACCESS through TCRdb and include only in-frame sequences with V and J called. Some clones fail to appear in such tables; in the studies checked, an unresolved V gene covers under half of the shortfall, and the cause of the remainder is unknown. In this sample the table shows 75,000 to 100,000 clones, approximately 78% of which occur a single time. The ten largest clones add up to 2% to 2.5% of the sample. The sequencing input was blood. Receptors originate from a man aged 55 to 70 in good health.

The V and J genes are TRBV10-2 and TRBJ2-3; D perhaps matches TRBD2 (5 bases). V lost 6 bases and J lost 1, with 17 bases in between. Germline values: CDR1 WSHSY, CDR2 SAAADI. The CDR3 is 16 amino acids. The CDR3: CASSRAQAAGTDTQYF. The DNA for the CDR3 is TGCGCCAGCAGCCGTGCCCAAGCGGCGGGCACAGATACGCAGTATTTT.

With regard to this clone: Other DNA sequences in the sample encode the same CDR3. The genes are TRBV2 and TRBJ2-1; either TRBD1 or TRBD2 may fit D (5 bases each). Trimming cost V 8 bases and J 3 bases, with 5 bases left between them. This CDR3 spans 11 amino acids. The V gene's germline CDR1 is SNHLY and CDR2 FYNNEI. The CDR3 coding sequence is TGTGCCAGCGGGGGCTACAATGAGCAGTTCTTC. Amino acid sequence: CASGGYNEQFF.

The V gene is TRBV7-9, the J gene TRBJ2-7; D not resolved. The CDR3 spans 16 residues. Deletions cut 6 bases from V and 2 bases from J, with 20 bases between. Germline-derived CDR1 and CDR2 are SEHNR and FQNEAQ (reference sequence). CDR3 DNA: TGTGCCAGCAGTACCACGGGCGGCCAAGCCCCCTACGAGCAGTACTTC. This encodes CASSTTGGQAPYEQYF.

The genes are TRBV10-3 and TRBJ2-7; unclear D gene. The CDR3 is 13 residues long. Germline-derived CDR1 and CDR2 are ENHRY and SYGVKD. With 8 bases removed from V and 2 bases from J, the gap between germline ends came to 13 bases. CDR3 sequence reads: CAIRGRLPYEQYF. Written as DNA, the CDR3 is TGTGCCATCCGAGGTAGGCTACCCTACGAGCAGTACTTC.

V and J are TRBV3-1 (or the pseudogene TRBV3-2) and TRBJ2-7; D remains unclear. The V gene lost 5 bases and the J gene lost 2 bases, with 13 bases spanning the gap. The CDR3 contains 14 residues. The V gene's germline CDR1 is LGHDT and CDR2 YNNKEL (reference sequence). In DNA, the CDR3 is TGTGCCAGCAGCTCCGGGTCCCACGCCTACGAGCAGTACTTC. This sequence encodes CASSSGSHAYEQYF.

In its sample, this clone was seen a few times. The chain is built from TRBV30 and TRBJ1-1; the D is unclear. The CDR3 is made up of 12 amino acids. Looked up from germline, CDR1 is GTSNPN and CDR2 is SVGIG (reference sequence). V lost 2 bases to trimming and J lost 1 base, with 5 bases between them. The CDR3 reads CAWSSTNTEAFF. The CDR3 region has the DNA TGTGCCTGGAGTAGCACGAACACTGAAGCTTTCTTT.

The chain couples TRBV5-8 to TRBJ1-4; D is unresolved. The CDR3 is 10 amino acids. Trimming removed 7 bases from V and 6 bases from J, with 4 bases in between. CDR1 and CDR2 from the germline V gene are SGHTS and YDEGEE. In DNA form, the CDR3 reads TGTGCCAGCGGATATGAAAAACTGTTTTTT. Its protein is CASGYEKLFF. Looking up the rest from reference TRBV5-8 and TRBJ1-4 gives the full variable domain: EAGVTQSPTHLIKTRGQQATLRCSPISGHTSVYWYQQALGLGLQFLLWYDEGEERNRGNFPPRFSGRQFPNYSSELNVNALELEDSALYLCASGYEKLFFGSGTQLSVL.

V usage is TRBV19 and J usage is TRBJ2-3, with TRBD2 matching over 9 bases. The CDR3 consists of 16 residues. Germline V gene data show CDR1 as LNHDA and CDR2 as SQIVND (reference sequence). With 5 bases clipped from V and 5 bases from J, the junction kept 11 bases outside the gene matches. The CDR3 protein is CASSRTGGGARDTQYF. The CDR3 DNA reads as TGTGCCAGTAGTCGTACCGGCGGGGGGGCAAGAGATACGCAGTATTTT.

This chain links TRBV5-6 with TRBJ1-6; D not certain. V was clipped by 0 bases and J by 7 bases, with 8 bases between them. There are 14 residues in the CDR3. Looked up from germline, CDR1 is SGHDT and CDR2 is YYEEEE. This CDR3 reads CASSLGTLNSPLHF. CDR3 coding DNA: TGTGCCAGCAGCTTGGGAACACTCAATTCACCCCTCCACTTT.

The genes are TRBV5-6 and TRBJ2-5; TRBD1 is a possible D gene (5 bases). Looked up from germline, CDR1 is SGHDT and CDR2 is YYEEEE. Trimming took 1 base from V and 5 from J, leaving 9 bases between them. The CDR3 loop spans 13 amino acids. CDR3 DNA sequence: TGTGCCAGCAGCTTGCAGGGAAGGGAGACCCAGTACTTC. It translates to CASSLQGRETQYF.

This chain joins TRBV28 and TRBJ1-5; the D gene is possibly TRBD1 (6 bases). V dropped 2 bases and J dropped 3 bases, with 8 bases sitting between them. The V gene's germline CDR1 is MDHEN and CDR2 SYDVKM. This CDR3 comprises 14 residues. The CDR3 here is CASSLTGTNQPQHF. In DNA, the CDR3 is TGTGCCAGCAGTTTAACAGGGACCAATCAGCCCCAGCATTTT.

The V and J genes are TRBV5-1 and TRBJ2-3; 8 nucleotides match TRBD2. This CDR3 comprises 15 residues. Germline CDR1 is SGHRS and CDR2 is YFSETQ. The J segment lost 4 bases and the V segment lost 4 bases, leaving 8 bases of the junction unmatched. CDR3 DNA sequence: TGCGCCAGCAGCGGGACTAGGCTCGACGCAGATACGCAGTATTTT. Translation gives CASSGTRLDADTQYF.

For the CDR3, the DNA is TGTGCCACCAGCATAAGCGGAGCCTCCTACAATGAGCAGTTCTTC. This codes for CATSISGASYNEQFF. J is TRBJ2-1 and V is TRBV15, with a tentative D call TRBD2 (5 bases). The germline CDR1 and CDR2 sequences are LNHNV and YYDKDF (reference sequence). Trimming stripped 4 bases from V and 0 bases from J, with 10 bases between. The CDR3 consists of 15 residues.

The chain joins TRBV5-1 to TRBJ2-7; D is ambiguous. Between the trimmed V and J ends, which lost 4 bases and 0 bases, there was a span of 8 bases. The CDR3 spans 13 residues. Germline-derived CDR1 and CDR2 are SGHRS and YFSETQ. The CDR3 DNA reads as TGCGCCAGCAGCCACGGCAGCTCCTACGAGCAGTACTTC. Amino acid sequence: CASSHGSSYEQYF. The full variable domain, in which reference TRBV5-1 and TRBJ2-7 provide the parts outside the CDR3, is KAGVTQTPRYLIKTRGQQVTLSCSPISGHRSVSWYQQTPGQGLQFLFEYFSETQRNKGNFPGRFSGRQFSNSRSEMNVSTLELGDSALYLCASSHGSSYEQYFGPGTRLTVT.

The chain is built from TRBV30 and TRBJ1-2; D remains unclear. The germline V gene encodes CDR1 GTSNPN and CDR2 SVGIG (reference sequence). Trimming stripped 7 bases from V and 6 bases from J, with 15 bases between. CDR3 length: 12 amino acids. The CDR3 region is CASRLDANGYTF. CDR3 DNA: TGTGCCTCTCGGTTGGACGCAAATGGCTACACCTTC.

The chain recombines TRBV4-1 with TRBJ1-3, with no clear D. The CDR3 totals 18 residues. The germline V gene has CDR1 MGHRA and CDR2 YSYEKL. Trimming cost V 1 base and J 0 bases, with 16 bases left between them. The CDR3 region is CASSQGIPRVSSGNTIYF. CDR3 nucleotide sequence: TGCGCCAGCAGCCAAGGCATCCCCCGGGTTTCCTCTGGAAACACCATATATTTT.

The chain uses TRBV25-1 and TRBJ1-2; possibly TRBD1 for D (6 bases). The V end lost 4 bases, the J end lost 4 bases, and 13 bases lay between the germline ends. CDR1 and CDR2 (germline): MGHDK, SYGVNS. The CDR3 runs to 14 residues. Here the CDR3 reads CASSGVGATYGYTF. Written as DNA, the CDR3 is TGTGCCAGCAGTGGGGTGGGGGCGACCTATGGCTACACCTTC.

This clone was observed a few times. The CDR3: CASSHIGGLKSYEQYF. The CDR3 region has the DNA TGCGCCAGCAGCCATATAGGGGGCCTTAAATCCTACGAGCAGTACTTC. This chain links TRBV4-1 with TRBJ2-7, with TRBD1 matching over 7 bases. The CDR3 runs 16 residues. CDR1 MGHRA and CDR2 YSYEKL come from the germline V gene. Trimming cost V 3 bases and J 1 base; bases outside gene matches: 9.

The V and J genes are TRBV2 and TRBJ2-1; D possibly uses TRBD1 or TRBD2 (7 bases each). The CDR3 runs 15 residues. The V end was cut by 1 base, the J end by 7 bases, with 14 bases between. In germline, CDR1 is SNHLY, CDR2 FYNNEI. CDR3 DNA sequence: TGTGCCAGCAGTGAAGAGCAGGGGGGGTGGAATGAGCAGTTCTTC. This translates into CASSEEQGGWNEQFF.

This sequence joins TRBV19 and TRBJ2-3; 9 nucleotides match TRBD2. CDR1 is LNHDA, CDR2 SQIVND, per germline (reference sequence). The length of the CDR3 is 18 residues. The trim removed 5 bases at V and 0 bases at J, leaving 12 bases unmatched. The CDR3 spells CASSRDSGSPSSTDTQYF. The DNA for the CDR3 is TGTGCCAGTAGTCGGGATAGCGGGAGCCCATCAAGCACAGATACGCAGTATTTT.

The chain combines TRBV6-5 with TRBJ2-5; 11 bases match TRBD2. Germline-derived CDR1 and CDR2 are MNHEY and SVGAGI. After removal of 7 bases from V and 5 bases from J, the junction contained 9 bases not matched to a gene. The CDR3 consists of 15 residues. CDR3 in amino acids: CASINSGRVGETQYF. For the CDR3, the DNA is TGTGCCAGCATCAATAGCGGGAGGGTGGGGGAGACCCAGTACTTC.

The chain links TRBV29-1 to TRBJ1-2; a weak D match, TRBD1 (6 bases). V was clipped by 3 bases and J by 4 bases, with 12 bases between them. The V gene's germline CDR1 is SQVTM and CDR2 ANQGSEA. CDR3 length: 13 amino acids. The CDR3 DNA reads TGCAGCGTTGATCAGGGGACAATCTATGGCTACACCTTC. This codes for CSVDQGTIYGYTF.

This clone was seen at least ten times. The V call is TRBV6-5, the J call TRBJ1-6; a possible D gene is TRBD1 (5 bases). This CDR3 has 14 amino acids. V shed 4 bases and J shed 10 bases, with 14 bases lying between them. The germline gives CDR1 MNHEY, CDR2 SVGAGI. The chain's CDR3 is CASSLVRVRSPLHF. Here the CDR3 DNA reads TGTGCCAGCAGTTTGGTCAGGGTGAGGTCACCCCTCCACTTT.

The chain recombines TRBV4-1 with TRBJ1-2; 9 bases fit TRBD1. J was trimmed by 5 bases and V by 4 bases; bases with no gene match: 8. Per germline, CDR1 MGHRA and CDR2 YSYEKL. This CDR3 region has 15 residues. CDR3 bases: TGCGCCAGCAGCCCCAGACAGGGGGAAGAATATGGCTACACCTTC. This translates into CASSPRQGEEYGYTF.

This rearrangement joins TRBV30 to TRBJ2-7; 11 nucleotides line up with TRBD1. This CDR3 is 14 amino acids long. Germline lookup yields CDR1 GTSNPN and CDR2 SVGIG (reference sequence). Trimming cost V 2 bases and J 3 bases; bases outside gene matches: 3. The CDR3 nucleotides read TGTGCCTGGAGTTCCGGGACAGGGGGCTACGAGCAGTACTTC. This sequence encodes CAWSSGTGGYEQYF.

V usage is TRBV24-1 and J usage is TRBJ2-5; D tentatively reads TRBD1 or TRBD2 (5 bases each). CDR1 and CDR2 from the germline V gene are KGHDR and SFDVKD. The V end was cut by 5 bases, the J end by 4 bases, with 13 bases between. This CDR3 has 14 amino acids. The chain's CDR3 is CATSGGIVGETQYF. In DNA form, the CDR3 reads TGTGCCACCAGTGGGGGGATAGTCGGAGAGACCCAGTACTTC.

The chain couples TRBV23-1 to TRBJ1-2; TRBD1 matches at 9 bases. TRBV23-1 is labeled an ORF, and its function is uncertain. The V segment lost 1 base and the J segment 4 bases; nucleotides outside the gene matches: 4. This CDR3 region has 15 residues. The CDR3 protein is CASSQWTGDSYGYTF. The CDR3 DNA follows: TGCGCCAGCAGTCAATGGACAGGGGATTCCTATGGCTACACCTTC.

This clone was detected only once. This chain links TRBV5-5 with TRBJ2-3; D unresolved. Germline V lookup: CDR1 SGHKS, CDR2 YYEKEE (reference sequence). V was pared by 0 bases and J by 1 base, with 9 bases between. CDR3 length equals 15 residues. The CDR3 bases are TGTGCCAGCAGCTTGGGCAACTCGGGCACAGATACGCAGTATTTT. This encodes CASSLGNSGTDTQYF. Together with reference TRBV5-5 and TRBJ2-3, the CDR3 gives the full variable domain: DAGVTQSPTHLIKTRGQQVTLRCSPISGHKSVSWYQQVLGQGPQFIFQYYEKEERGRGNFPDRFSARQFPNYSSELNVNALLLGDSALYLCASSLGNSGTDTQYFGPGTRLTVL.

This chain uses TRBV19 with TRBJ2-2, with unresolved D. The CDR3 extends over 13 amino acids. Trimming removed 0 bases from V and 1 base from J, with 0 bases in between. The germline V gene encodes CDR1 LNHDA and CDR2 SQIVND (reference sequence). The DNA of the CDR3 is TGTGCCAGTAGTATAGAGAACACCGGGGAGCTGTTTTTT. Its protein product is CASSIENTGELFF. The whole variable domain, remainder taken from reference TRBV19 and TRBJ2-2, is DGGITQSPKYLFRKEGQNVTLSCEQNLNHDAMYWYRQDPGQGLRLIYYSQIVNDFQKGDIAEGYSVSREKKESFPLTVTSAQKNPTAFYLCASSIENTGELFFGEGSRLTVL.

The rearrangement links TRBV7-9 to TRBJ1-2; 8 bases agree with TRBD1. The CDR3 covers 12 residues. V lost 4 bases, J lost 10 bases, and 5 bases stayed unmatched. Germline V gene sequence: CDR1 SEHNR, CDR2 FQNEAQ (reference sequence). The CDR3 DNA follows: TGTGCCAGCAGCTCCATGGACAGGGCCTACACCTTC. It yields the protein CASSSMDRAYTF.

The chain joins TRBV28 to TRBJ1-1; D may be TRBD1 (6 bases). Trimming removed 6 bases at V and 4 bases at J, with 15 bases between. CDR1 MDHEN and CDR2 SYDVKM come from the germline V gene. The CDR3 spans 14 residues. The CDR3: CASRNYRVGTEAFF. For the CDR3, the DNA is TGTGCCAGCAGGAATTACAGGGTAGGCACTGAAGCTTTCTTT.

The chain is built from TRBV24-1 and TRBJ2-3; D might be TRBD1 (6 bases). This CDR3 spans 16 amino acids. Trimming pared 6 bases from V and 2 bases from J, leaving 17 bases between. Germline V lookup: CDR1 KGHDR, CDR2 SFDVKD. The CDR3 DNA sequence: TGTGCCACCAGTCGAGGGGGTGGGGTTACCACAGATACGCAGTATTTT. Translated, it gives CATSRGGGVTTDTQYF.